This TCR beta chain was sequenced for a study of shared clonotypes between healthy human individuals. Study at large: Every donor yielded three CD4 naive, three CD4 memory, two CD8 naive and one CD8 memory plate.

Study findings and constraints: Generation probabilities of non-shared clonotypes were lower (relative to those shared by all four donors).

This clone was seen a single time. Its antigen is currently unknown. Trimming took off 0 bases at V and 6 bases at J, with 15 bases between the two ends. The CDR3 extends over 15 amino acids. In germline, CDR1 is SGHRS, CDR2 YFSETQ. At the deep level, the assay was run. Data came from immunoSEQ multiplex PCR; TCRdb stores just in-frame clones and leaves some out. This sample has around 2.5 million clones; 80% to 95% occur once, and the top ten carry approximately 0.35%. The origin of this receptor is a man aged 18 to 30 in good health. Some clones in this sample may be carry-over from other donors' samples. Input material: naive CD4+ T cells from PBMCs. Stated subset: CD45RA+ positively selected. V usage is TRBV5-1 and J usage is TRBJ1-1; D remains unclear. As DNA, the CDR3 is TGCGCCAGCAGCTTGGGAGCGGCGACTCCGCCTGAAGCTTTCTTT. Amino acid sequence: CASSLGAATPPEAFF.